This is a list of T cell receptor beta chains from one sample in a study of immune heterogeneity within non-small cell lung tumors. TCRdb reprocessed the multiplex PCR reads via MiXCR and lists one record per CDR3 protein. The repertoire includes several thousand distinct CDR3 sequences, more than 20% of them detected once, and 9% to 15% sits in the top ten. Sequences were obtained from lung tumor tissue. The receptors were sampled from a man between 60 and 70 years old with non-small cell lung cancer. Each CDR3 is given with its conserved first and last residue. Rows may omit the clone size; those that give it use once, few, many or a size class.

size: medium-sized; V: TRBV19; J: TRBJ1-2; CDR3: CASSVQGSYGYTF
size: -; V: TRBV12-3/TRBV12-4; J: TRBJ1-4; CDR3: CASSPPVGDSFSTNEKLFF
size: medium-sized; V: TRBV20-1; J: TRBJ1-2; CDR3: CSAGRGGANYGYTF
size: few; V: TRBV7-6; J: TRBJ1-3; CDR3: CASSLQDSSSGNTIYF
size: -; V: TRBV5-1; J: TRBJ2-2; CDR3: CASSLGLVTSGRTGELFF
size: -; V: TRBV7-2; J: TRBJ2-5; CDR3: CASSLTPGGSEQETQYF
size: -; V: TRBV14; J: TRBJ2-7; CDR3: CASSRYRGQPYEQYF
size: medium-sized; V: TRBV3-1; J: TRBJ2-7; CDR3: CASSQDRYETSSYEQYF
size: -; V: TRBV12-3/TRBV12-4; J: TRBJ2-7; CDR3: CASSITGPDHEQYF
size: medium-sized; V: TRBV4-2; J: TRBJ2-7; CDR3: CASSPGTGLAEQYF
size: few; V: TRBV28; J: TRBJ1-1; CDR3: CASSLVDGNTEAFF
size: few; V: TRBV5-4; J: TRBJ2-7; CDR3: CASSPGGLYEQYF
size: medium-sized; V: TRBV7-8; J: TRBJ1-2; CDR3: CASSPTGNYGYTF
size: few; V: TRBV4-1; J: TRBJ2-5; CDR3: CASSPLLGLAGQETQYF
size: -; V: TRBV3-1; J: TRBJ2-1; CDR3: CASSQDKGLWNEQFF
size: -; V: TRBV5-1; J: TRBJ2-2; CDR3: CASSGGLTGELFF
size: large; V: TRBV7-2; J: TRBJ2-5; CDR3: CASSLANWVLETQYF
size: few; V: TRBV11-3; J: TRBJ2-2; CDR3: CASSLGLGAGELFF
size: medium-sized; V: TRBV28; J: TRBJ2-3; CDR3: CASSYNVGAGDLFYTDTQYF
size: -; V: TRBV27; J: TRBJ1-5; CDR3: CASSLKGESNQPQHF
size: -; V: TRBV19; J: TRBJ2-3; CDR3: CASKEGHSTDTQYF
size: few; V: TRBV7-9; J: TRBJ2-1; CDR3: CASSLGGGGISEQFF
size: medium-sized; V: TRBV7-2; J: TRBJ2-1; CDR3: CASSFLRDGEQFF
size: few; V: TRBV2; J: TRBJ2-5; CDR3: CASSGTSGKETQYF
size: few; V: TRBV2; J: TRBJ2-5; CDR3: CASSETSGRAQYF
size: few; V: TRBV6-1; J: TRBJ1-3; CDR3: CASSFKSGNTIYF
size: medium-sized; V: TRBV6-2/TRBV6-3; J: TRBJ1-2; CDR3: CASSDRGATGDYGYTF
size: -; V: TRBV7-2; J: TRBJ2-7; CDR3: CASSRGLVSYEQYF
size: few; V: TRBV7-8; J: TRBJ2-6; CDR3: CASSFPASGANVLTF
size: few; V: TRBV10-3; J: TRBJ1-2; CDR3: CAISESTPQYGYTF
size: large; V: TRBV19; J: TRBJ2-7; CDR3: CASSGGTGPYEQYF
size: few; V: TRBV7-9; J: TRBJ1-2; CDR3: CASSHAGQGPKWDPNYGYTF
size: medium-sized; V: TRBV4-3; J: TRBJ2-7; CDR3: CASSQDIWGDSYEQYF
size: few; V: TRBV7-3; J: TRBJ2-3; CDR3: CASSLTRVTDTQYF
size: -; V: TRBV6-9; J: TRBJ1-1; CDR3: CASRRGSQNTEAFF
size: -; V: TRBV18; J: TRBJ2-3; CDR3: CASSLSQNTDTQYF
size: -; V: TRBV28; J: TRBJ1-5; CDR3: CASSPRAGVGNQPQHF
size: medium-sized; V: TRBV27; J: TRBJ2-5; CDR3: CASSFQGIQETQYF
size: medium-sized; V: TRBV5-1; J: TRBJ2-7; CDR3: CASSLAGSYEQYF
size: -; V: TRBV7-3; J: TRBJ1-2; CDR3: CASSCYNRDQANYGYTF
size: -; V: TRBV3-1; J: TRBJ2-1; CDR3: CASSQVQAGYNEQFF
size: medium-sized; V: TRBV20-1; J: TRBJ2-1; CDR3: CSARVERAGWEQFF
size: -; V: TRBV14; J: TRBJ2-5; CDR3: CASSLGASGFQETQYF
size: -; V: TRBV30; J: TRBJ2-5; CDR3: CAWSVFRGEYQETQYF
size: -; V: TRBV4-1; J: TRBJ2-1; CDR3: CASSQVGLGNEQFF
size: -; V: TRBV18; J: TRBJ2-6; CDR3: CASSPIGGANVLTF
size: -; V: TRBV7-9; J: TRBJ2-7; CDR3: CASSQGPGRAYEQYF
size: medium-sized; V: TRBV9; J: TRBJ2-7; CDR3: CASSPRLQGAYEQYF